This T cell receptor beta chain was sequenced during a study of TIL therapy for anti-PD-1-resistant metastatic lung cancer. Study information: Most patients had lung adenocarcinoma; a handful of tumors were EGFR-mutant, two ALK-rearranged; half smoked currently or formerly.

Indicated time point: pre-treatment sample, taken before nivolumab and TIL therapy. The tumor samples were excised metastases, mostly pleural nodules or supraclavicular lymph nodes. Patients then received nivolumab; progressors got lymphodepletion, TIL and IL-2. Patients were adults with stage 4 NSCLC. Sequencing used immunoSEQ v3. This table comes from immunoSEQ multiplex PCR, and its TCRdb copy is limited to in-frame clones, with some not included. The table has 50,000 or so clones, over 65% seen once. Trimming cost V 2 bases and J 3 bases, with 8 bases left between them. The germline CDR1 and CDR2 sequences are LNHDA and SQIVND (reference sequence). CDR3 size: 13 residues.

The sample in question was tumor tissue, obtained at baseline. The chain carries TRBV19 and TRBJ2-7, with D maybe TRBD1 (7 bases). The source is a person aged 25 to 85 with non-small cell lung cancer. CDR3 amino acids: CASSIQGGYEQYF. DNA for the CDR3: TGTGCCAGTAGTATACAGGGGGGCTACGAGCAGTACTTC.